The present TCR beta chain was sequenced within a study of PD-1 blockade in classical Hodgkin lymphoma. About the study: Every 2 weeks, patients had 3 mg/kg nivolumab intravenously. Findings of the study overall: Any patient who commenced nivolumab under 1 year after ASCT was excluded. At baseline, newly diagnosed patients reportedly showed less TCR diversity than healthy donors.

Of note for this clone: Its target is not known.

Time point of the sample: cycle 4 day 1 (C4D1), after less than seven weeks of nivolumab. All the patients suffered relapse after autologous stem cell transplantation, and brentuximab vedotin exposure differed. The CD8+ T cells came from thawed PBMCs through magnetic negative selection. The CDR3 loop spans 13 amino acids. Per germline, CDR1 WSHSY and CDR2 SAAADI. V was pared by 9 bases and J by 0 bases, with 9 bases between. Clones were read by immunoSEQ multiplex PCR, and TCRdb kept only the in-frame ones, dropping some. The sample lists about 20,000 clones, more than 75% occurring once. The chain joins TRBV10-2 to TRBJ2-1; D call uncertain. The receptor's source is a human donor with classical Hodgkin lymphoma. The sample consisted of CD8+ T cells from blood, taken before the fourth cycle of nivolumab. Written as DNA, the CDR3 is TGCGCCAGTCAGACGAGCTCCTACAATGAGCAGTTCTTC. It yields the protein CASQTSSYNEQFF.